These 16 T cell receptor beta chains came from one sample sequenced in a study of T cells in Graves' hyperthyroidism and ophthalmopathy. Amplification of TCR beta CDR3 regions was performed using RNA transcripts as template. HTBI primers were the set used in a first-round RT-PCR of the TCR CDR3. TCRdb ran MiXCR on the multiplex PCR reads and lists one entry per CDR3 protein. Of around 34,000 distinct CDR3 sequences detected, under 65% appear once; the ten largest clones hold more than 25%. Sequencing was performed on blood. These receptors were taken from a woman aged 40-49 years with Graves' ophthalmopathy.

This sequence joins TRBV6-4 and TRBJ2-2; 10 positions match TRBD1. CDR1 and CDR2 (germline): MRHNA, SNTAGT. V lost 0 bases, J lost 17 bases, and 3 bases stayed unmatched. This CDR3 region has 12 residues. The CDR3 protein is CASSDSTGGCFF. DNA for the CDR3: TGTGCCAGCAGTGACTCGACAGGGGGCTGTTTTTTT.

This clonotype was observed many times. J is TRBJ2-1 and V is TRBV20-1; 8 nucleotides align to TRBD2. Trimming took 2 bases from V and 7 from J; bases not matched to a gene: 7. This CDR3 comprises 14 residues. Germline-derived CDR1 and CDR2 are DFQATT and SNEGSKA (reference sequence). The CDR3 loop reads CSARSGGPHNEQFF. The CDR3 nucleotides are TGCAGTGCTAGATCGGGGGGGCCGCATAATGAGCAGTTCTTC.

As concerns this clonotype: It is likely a read error, because the conserved phenylalanine at the end of the CDR3 is missing. The chain carries TRBV5-6 and TRBJ1-2; D is undetermined. This CDR3 has 16 amino acids. Germline CDR1 is SGHDT and CDR2 is YYEEEE. Deletions cut 0 bases from V and 0 bases from J, with 12 bases between. The CDR3 sequence: CASSLVGIVTNYGYTS. For the CDR3, the DNA is TGTGCCAGCAGCTTGGTTGGGATAGTTACTAACTATGGCTACACCTCC.

The chain is built from TRBV2 and TRBJ1-3, with unresolved D. The CDR3 loop spans 12 amino acids. V lost 10 bases and J 8 bases, leaving 15 bases between the germline ends. The germline V gene has CDR1 SNHLY and CDR2 FYNNEI. CDR3 sequence reads: CATKGGGYTIYF. DNA for the CDR3: TGTGCCACCAAAGGAGGAGGCTACACCATATATTTT.

The gene calls are TRBV19 and TRBJ2-7; tentatively, D is TRBD1 or TRBD2 (5 bases each). The germline V gene has CDR1 LNHDA and CDR2 SQIVND (reference sequence). V was pared by 4 bases and J by 1 base, with 11 bases between. This CDR3 has 14 amino acids. CDR3 sequence (DNA): TGTGCCAGTAGTAAGGGACGAAATTCCTACGAGCAGTACTTC. Its translation: CASSKGRNSYEQYF.

This clonotype has a count of ten or more. The CDR3 nucleotides read TGTGCCAGCAGTTTAATGGATTGGGACGAGCAGTTCTTC. Its translation is CASSLMDWDEQFF. This chain connects TRBV27 to TRBJ2-1, with D perhaps being TRBD1 or TRBD2 (5 bases each). V was clipped by 2 bases and J by 10 bases, with 12 bases between them. This CDR3 contains 13 residues. Per the germline V gene, CDR1 is MNHEY and CDR2 is SMNVEV (reference sequence).

Worth noting for this clonotype: In this CDR3 the conserved last residue, phenylalanine or tryptophan, is missing, so a read error is likely. The J gene is TRBJ1-1, the V gene TRBV2; the D is unclear. V was trimmed by 3 bases and J by 8 bases, leaving 10 bases between them. Germline V CDR1 and CDR2: SNHLY, FYNNEI. The CDR3 extends over 12 amino acids. In DNA, the CDR3 is TGTGCCAGCAGTGAGGGGAGGCCGGAAGCTTTCATT. Translating it yields CASSEGRPEAFI.

This chain joins TRBV7-6 and TRBJ2-5, with D perhaps given as TRBD1 or TRBD2 (5 bases each). V was cut by 2 bases and J by 3 bases, with 10 bases left in between. This CDR3 spans 14 amino acids. The germline V gene has CDR1 SGHVS and CDR2 FNYEAQ. The CDR3 DNA reads TGTGCCAGCAGCTTATTAGAGGGGAAAGAGACCCAGTACTTC. This sequence encodes CASSLLEGKETQYF.

This clonotype was recorded at least ten times. The chain employs TRBV6-5 and TRBJ1-4; a possible D gene is TRBD1 (5 bases). The germline V gene has CDR1 MNHEY and CDR2 SVGAGI. The CDR3 is 17 residues long. V gave up 0 bases and J gave up 6 bases, with 17 bases separating them. The CDR3 is CASSYSYTRALDEKLFF. Written as DNA, the CDR3 is TGTGCCAGCAGTTACTCGTATACCAGGGCATTGGATGAAAAACTGTTTTTT.

Regarding this clonotype: This CDR3 fails to terminate in the conserved phenylalanine or tryptophan, so it likely reflects a read error. The limits of the CDR3 on the DNA are not certain, so only TCRdb's listed CDR3 is given. The chain couples TRBV12-3 or TRBV12-4 to TRBJ2-1; the table names TRBD1, a call not compared with the DNA. The CDR3 has 13 residues if both end residues are counted. Here the CDR3 reads CASSPGPYNERFL.

The CDR3 coding sequence is TGTGCCAGCAGCTTAAACAGGGGGCACGGCTACACCTTC. This codes for CASSLNRGHGYTF. V and J are TRBV5-4 and TRBJ1-2, with TRBD1 identical over 9 bases. The germline CDR1 and CDR2 sequences are SGHNT and YYREEE (reference sequence). CDR3 length: 13 amino acids. V dropped 2 bases and J dropped 8; count of bases not matched to a gene: 4.

With respect to this clonotype: It is likely a read error, because the conserved phenylalanine at the end of the CDR3 is missing. It is unclear where the CDR3 begins or ends on the DNA, so no DNA is shown, and the CDR3 is as TCRdb lists it. CDR3 region: CASSATPT. This chain joins TRBV5-1 and TRBJ2-1. The CDR3 region is 8 residues in length, termini included. Looked up from germline, CDR1 is SGHRS and CDR2 is YFSETQ.

This clonotype occurred many times. This CDR3 reads CASSLGQGEYGANVLTF. CDR3 coding DNA: TGCGCCAGCAGCTTGGGACAGGGTGAATATGGGGCCAACGTCCTGACTTTC. The chain employs TRBV5-1 and TRBJ2-6, with 7 bases fitting TRBD1. The CDR3 has 17 amino acids. The J segment lost 3 bases and the V segment lost 0 bases, leaving 6 bases of the junction unmatched. Germline V gene data show CDR1 as SGHRS and CDR2 as YFSETQ.

CDR3 nucleotides: TGTGCCAGCAGCTTAAGGACAGGAGGTGACACCTTC. Translation: CASSLRTGGDTF. V is TRBV7-9 and J is TRBJ1-2, with 7 nucleotides matching TRBD1. Germline CDR1 and CDR2: SEHNR and FQNEAQ (reference sequence). V shed 2 bases and J 12 bases; nucleotides not matched to a gene: 6. CDR3 length equals 12 residues. The full variable domain, with the rest looked up from reference TRBV7-9 and TRBJ1-2, is DTGVSQNPRHKITKRGQNVTFRCDPISEHNRLYWYRQTLGQGPEFLTYFQNEAQLEKSRLLSDRFSAERPKGSFSTLEIQRTEQGDSAMYLCASSLRTGGDTFGSGTRLTVV.

This clonotype is classed as medium-sized. The rearrangement joins TRBV9 to TRBJ2-5, with 7 bases lining up with TRBD2. The germline gives CDR1 SGDLS, CDR2 YYNGEE. V trimming: 3 bases; J trimming: 5 bases; junction bases outside the gene matches: 1. This CDR3 has 12 residues. CDR3: CASSEGGETQYF. The CDR3 region has the DNA TGTGCCAGCAGCGAGGGAGGGGAGACCCAGTACTTC.

The table lists this clonotype with many counts. The chain joins TRBV6-2 or TRBV6-3 to TRBJ1-2, with no clear D. V dropped 5 bases and J dropped 0 bases, with 7 bases sitting between them. This CDR3 has 13 amino acids. The germline V gene encodes CDR1 MNHEY and CDR2 SVGEGT. The CDR3, as DNA: TGTGCCAGCAGTCAGGATTCTAACTATGGCTACACCTTC. The encoded protein is CASSQDSNYGYTF.